A single sample is the source of the 32 T cell receptor beta chains below, sequenced in a study of blood T cell repertoires in COVID-19 (dated by TCRdb to 2020 to 2022). To prepare the library, the immunoSEQ multiplex PCR assay was applied. Imported from immuneACCESS, the table was reduced by TCRdb to in-frame sequences with V and J called. These copies leave out some clones; in studies compared against another copy, an unresolved V gene accounts for under half, and the cause of the remainder is not known. This sample lists about 170,000 clones; about 85% were detected once. The biggest ten clones account for 7% to 7.5% of the sample. The specimen sequenced was peripheral blood. The origin of the receptors is a woman older than 75 in a cohort sampled during active or convalescent COVID-19.

V is TRBV5-1 and J is TRBJ1-6; perhaps TRBD1 as D (5 bases). With 4 bases removed from V and 6 bases from J, the gap between germline ends came to 8 bases. The CDR3 is 13 residues long. Germline lookup yields CDR1 SGHRS and CDR2 YFSETQ. CDR3 in DNA: TGCGCCAGCAGCAGAGACAGTAATTCACCCCTCCACTTT. As protein: CASSRDSNSPLHF.

The genes are TRBV6-1 and TRBJ2-7, with D possibly TRBD2 on 5 matching bases. Between the trimmed V and J ends, which lost 1 base and 3 bases, there was a span of 13 bases. The CDR3 is 15 residues long. Germline CDR1 and CDR2: MNHNS and SASEGT. CDR3 protein: CASSEGTRDFYEQYV. The CDR3 coding sequence is TGTGCCAGCAGTGAAGGAACCCGGGATTTCTACGAGCAGTACGTC.

V usage is TRBV7-6 and J usage is TRBJ2-2; 10 bases agree with TRBD1. With V trimmed by 3 bases and J by 4 bases, 11 bases remained unmatched. Germline V gene lookup returns CDR1 SGHVS and CDR2 FNYEAQ. The CDR3 extends over 18 amino acids. This CDR3 is CASSFETGGYTGTGELFF. CDR3 bases: TGTGCCAGCAGCTTCGAGACAGGGGGCTATACGGGCACCGGGGAGCTGTTTTTT.

The chain recombines TRBV27 with TRBJ2-7, with a tentative D call TRBD2 (6 bases). The CDR3 extends over 15 amino acids. The V end lost 4 bases, the J end lost 2 bases, and 15 bases lay between the germline ends. CDR1 MNHEY and CDR2 SMNVEV come from the germline V gene (reference sequence). The CDR3 DNA reads TGTGCCAGCAGTTCTCCAGCTAGCGTCCCCTACGAGCAGTACGTC. Translation gives CASSSPASVPYEQYV.

This rearrangement joins TRBV6-2 or TRBV6-3 to TRBJ1-1; TRBD1 matches at 10 bases. CDR3 length: 17 residues. V was clipped by 5 bases and J by 4 bases; unmatched bases: 13. The V gene's germline CDR1 is MNHEY and CDR2 SVGEGT. Here the CDR3 DNA reads TGTGCCAGCAGTCGGACAGGGGGAGTCATGCGTGGCACTGAAGCTTTCTTT. It yields the protein CASSRTGGVMRGTEAFF.

The chain has TRBV28 and TRBJ1-5, with D tentatively TRBD1 (5 bases). V was pared by 6 bases and J by 5 bases, with 14 bases between. The CDR3 spans 14 residues. The germline V gene has CDR1 MDHEN and CDR2 SYDVKM. CDR3 region: CASSSGQGDQPQHF. The CDR3 nucleotides read TGTGCCAGCAGCTCCGGGCAGGGCGATCAGCCCCAGCATTTT.

The chain joins TRBV5-4 to TRBJ2-2, with D possibly TRBD1 on 5 matching bases. Germline CDR1 is SGHNT and CDR2 is YYREEE (reference sequence). The CDR3 is 15 amino acids. V lost 4 bases to trimming and J lost 8 bases, with 18 bases between them. The chain's CDR3 is CASSADSSSWGELFF. The CDR3 DNA is TGTGCCAGCAGCGCAGACAGTTCATCTTGGGGGGAGCTGTTTTTT.

This clone was seen just once. CDR3 sequence: CASSPSTGVNTGELFF. The CDR3 DNA sequence: TGTGCCAGCAGCCCATCCACCGGGGTAAACACCGGGGAGCTGTTTTTT. The chain has TRBV7-2 and TRBJ2-2; tentative D call: TRBD2 (5 bases). V lost 5 bases, J lost 2 bases, and 15 bases lay in between. The germline V gene encodes CDR1 SGHTA and CDR2 FQGNSA. The CDR3 extends over 16 amino acids.

The chain joins TRBV6-5 to TRBJ2-7, with D unclear. The CDR3 is 10 residues long. The germline V gene has CDR1 MNHEY and CDR2 SVGAGI. The V end lost 7 bases, the J end lost 4 bases, and 5 bases lay between the germline ends. The CDR3 reads CASTVYEQYV. The CDR3 nucleotides read TGTGCCAGCACAGTGTACGAGCAGTACGTC.

This clone appeared once. The genes are TRBV5-1 and TRBJ1-3; D is perhaps TRBD1 (5 bases). Trimming pared 3 bases from V and 0 bases from J, leaving 10 bases between. The germline gives CDR1 SGHRS, CDR2 YFSETQ. The CDR3 consists of 15 residues. CDR3 DNA: TGCGCCAGCAGCTCCGGACACCGCTCTGGAAACACCATATATTTT. Its protein is CASSSGHRSGNTIYF.

The J gene is TRBJ2-1, the V gene TRBV6-1; no definite D call. The V gene's germline CDR1 is MNHNS and CDR2 SASEGT. This CDR3 contains 12 residues. V lost 1 base, J lost 8 bases, and 6 bases lay in between. The CDR3 DNA is TGTGCCAGCAGTGAAGTCCCCGATGAGCAGTTCTTC. Residues: CASSEVPDEQFF.

This clone was counted a few times. V gene TRBV12-3 or TRBV12-4 combines with J gene TRBJ1-5; D ambiguous. This CDR3 spans 13 amino acids. V lost 8 bases and J lost 2, with 10 bases in between. CDR3 bases: TGTGCCAGCGCCCAACGGGGCAATCAGCCCCAGCATTTT. It encodes CASAQRGNQPQHF.

The V gene is TRBV27, the J gene TRBJ2-1; the match to TRBD2 covers 11 bases. The CDR3 extends over 15 amino acids. J lost 6 bases, V lost 5 bases, and 6 bases had no gene match. From germline, CDR1 is MNHEY and CDR2 SMNVEV (reference sequence). The CDR3 bases are TGTGCCAGCAGTGCCCTAGCGGGGGGCCTCAATGAGCAGTTCTTC. Translated: CASSALAGGLNEQFF.

This chain joins TRBV21-1 and TRBJ2-1; TRBD2 is the table's D call, not checked against the DNA. TRBV21-1 is a known pseudogene. The CDR3 length is 16 residues. CDR3 nucleotide sequence: TGTGCCAGCAGCAGTCGCCCCGCCCGCGATTGTCATGAGCAGTTCTTC. This encodes CASSSRPARDCHEQFF.

In this sample, this clone turned up a few times. The J gene is TRBJ1-5, the V gene TRBV5-6; 9 nucleotides match TRBD1. This CDR3 contains 18 residues. Germline assignment: CDR1 SGHDT and CDR2 YYEEEE. The V segment lost 4 bases and the J segment 7 bases; nucleotides outside the gene matches: 18. The CDR3 bases are TGTGCCAGCAGCCAGACCAAACCTCGGACAGGGGTAAACCAGCCCCAGCATTTT. Its translation: CASSQTKPRTGVNQPQHF.

The chain links TRBV28 to TRBJ2-7; D is perhaps TRBD2 (6 bases). Between the trimmed V and J ends, which lost 4 bases and 4 bases, there was a span of 8 bases. CDR1 is MDHEN, CDR2 SYDVKM, per germline. The CDR3 is made up of 12 amino acids. The CDR3 region has the DNA TGTGCCAGCAGTTCCGGACTATACGAGCAGTACTTC. Its protein is CASSSGLYEQYF.

The chain links TRBV5-5 to TRBJ1-2; D unresolved. The CDR3 runs to 13 residues. V shed 4 bases and J shed 3 bases, with 10 bases lying between them. Germline V gives CDR1 SGHKS, CDR2 YYEKEE (reference sequence). The CDR3 here is CASSLRRDYGYTF. The CDR3 nucleotides read TGTGCCAGCAGCCTTCGACGGGACTATGGCTACACCTTC.

A remark on this clone: The junction does not match germline at one end; this may be a read error. The rearrangement links TRBV29-1 to TRBJ1-2; D is unclear. Germline loops: CDR1 SQVTM, CDR2 ANQGSEA. The CDR3 covers 12 residues. Written as DNA, the CDR3 is TGCAGCGGTGAAGAGGGAGCCTATGGCTACACCTTC. The encoded protein is CSGEEGAYGYTF.

This clone has just one count. V usage is TRBV7-2 and J usage is TRBJ1-6; the D is unclear. This CDR3 spans 15 amino acids. Between the trimmed V and J ends, which lost 1 base and 9 bases, there was a span of 13 bases. CDR1 is SGHTA, CDR2 FQGNSA, per germline. In nucleotides, the CDR3 is TGTGCCAGCAGCTTAGTAGGCGGGTTGGGTTCACCCCTCCACTTT. The encoded protein is CASSLVGGLGSPLHF.

V usage is TRBV12-2 and J usage is TRBJ2-1; the D call TRBD1 from the table was never checked on the DNA. TRBV12-2 is assigned pseudogene status. This CDR3 contains 17 residues. The chain's CDR3 is CASRHRLRDRGGNEQFF. The DNA for the CDR3 is TGTGCAAGTCGTCACCGTTTGAGGGACAGGGGTGGTAATGAGCAGTTCTTC.

The chain uses TRBV5-4 and TRBJ2-7; 9 nucleotides line up with TRBD1. The junction had 12 bases not matched to a gene; V was cut back by 5 bases and J by 3 bases. CDR1 is SGHNT, CDR2 YYREEE, per germline (reference sequence). The CDR3 has 16 amino acids. CDR3 loop: CASSRTGAAGFYEQYF. CDR3 in DNA: TGTGCCAGCAGTCGGACAGGGGCCGCCGGTTTCTACGAGCAGTACTTC.

The chain recombines TRBV28 with TRBJ1-3; maybe TRBD1 (6 bases). Germline assignment: CDR1 MDHEN and CDR2 SYDVKM. Trimming took 4 bases from V and 0 from J, leaving 13 bases between them. This CDR3 comprises 16 residues. As DNA, the CDR3 is TGTGCCAGCAGTTCCAAGACAGGCCGCTCTGGAAACACCATATATTTT. Amino acid sequence: CASSSKTGRSGNTIYF.

The chain uses TRBV27 and TRBJ2-7; the D is unclear. The CDR3 has 12 residues. The germline CDR1 and CDR2 sequences are MNHEY and SMNVEV (reference sequence). V was shortened by 5 bases and J by 3 bases, with 8 bases between the two germline ends. The CDR3 nucleotides are TGTGCCAGCAGTCCCAACAGCTACGAGCAGTACTTC. Amino acids: CASSPNSYEQYF.

The chain couples TRBV6-5 to TRBJ1-4; 11 nucleotides align to TRBD1. V shed 8 bases, J shed 8 bases, and the junction held 4 bases outside the gene matches. The CDR3 runs 13 residues. The germline V gene encodes CDR1 MNHEY and CDR2 SVGAGI. In DNA, the CDR3 is TGTGCCAGCCCGGACAGGGGGCTAGAAAAACTGTTTTTT. Translating it yields CASPDRGLEKLFF.

CDR3 in amino acids: CASSSRGTAQETQYF. Written as DNA, the CDR3 is TGTGCCAGCAGCTCCCGCGGGACTGCCCAAGAGACCCAGTACTTC. The V call is TRBV14, the J call TRBJ2-5; D is possibly TRBD2 (6 bases). This CDR3 has 15 amino acids. Germline CDR1 reads SGHDN; CDR2 reads FVKESK. V gave up 5 bases and J gave up 1 base, with 14 bases separating them.

The V gene is TRBV9, the J gene TRBJ2-3; perhaps TRBD1 as D (6 bases). CDR1 and CDR2 (germline): SGDLS, YYNGEE. There are 14 residues in the CDR3. Trimming cost V 7 bases and J 2 bases, with 14 bases left between them. Written as DNA, the CDR3 is TGTGCCAGCGCTCAGGGGCTACTCACAGATACGCAGTATTTT. This sequence encodes CASAQGLLTDTQYF.

The chain joins TRBV6-6 to TRBJ1-1, with TRBD1 matching over 10 bases. Germline CDR1 is MNHNY and CDR2 is SVGAGI (reference sequence). V trimming: 6 bases; J trimming: 3 bases; junction bases outside the gene matches: 4. The CDR3 extends over 14 amino acids. The CDR3 region is CASSDRGPDTEAFF. The CDR3, as DNA: TGTGCCAGCAGCGACAGGGGGCCCGACACTGAAGCTTTCTTT.

This clone occurred once. At one end the junction does not follow the germline gene, possibly because of a read error. This chain uses TRBV29-1 with TRBJ1-1; 10 bases align to TRBD1. Germline values: CDR1 SQVTM, CDR2 ANQGSEA. The CDR3 is made up of 16 amino acids. The CDR3: CSVRGQGEFGNAEAFF. The CDR3 nucleotides read TGCAGCGTGAGAGGACAGGGGGAATTTGGGAACGCTGAAGCTTTCTTT. The entire variable domain, with the rest obtained from reference TRBV29-1 and TRBJ1-1, is as follows: SAVISQKPSRDICQRGTSLTIQCQVDSQVTMMFWYRQQPGQSLTLIATANQGSEATYESGFVIDKFPISRPNLTFSTLTVSNMSPEDSSIYLCSVRGQGEFGNAEAFFGQGTRLTVV.

CDR3 residues: CASSLSVRNYGYTF. The CDR3 coding sequence is TGTGCCAGCAGTTTATCAGTCAGGAACTATGGCTACACCTTC. V gene TRBV27 combines with J gene TRBJ1-2; D uncertain. Deletions cut 0 bases from V and 2 bases from J, with 7 bases between. CDR3 length equals 14 residues. CDR1 and CDR2 from the germline V gene are MNHEY and SMNVEV (reference sequence).

J is TRBJ2-7 and V is TRBV18, with 15 bases lining up with TRBD2. Looked up from germline, CDR1 is KGHSH and CDR2 is LQKENI. The CDR3 covers 16 residues. Losses at the gene ends were 2 bases for V and 4 bases for J; bases not matched to a gene: 3. CDR3 nucleotides: TGTGCCAGCTCACCAGGGACTAGCGGGAGGTGGTACGAGCAGTACGTC. Its translation is CASSPGTSGRWYEQYV.

The gene calls are TRBV7-9 and TRBJ1-2, with TRBD1 matching 9 bases. Per germline, CDR1 SEHNR and CDR2 FQNEAQ (reference sequence). The ends lost 5 bases at V and 6 bases at J; junction bases unmatched: 4. The CDR3 has 13 amino acids. The CDR3 DNA reads as TGTGCCAGCAGCCGGGACAGGGACCATGGCTACACCTTC. This encodes CASSRDRDHGYTF.

This sequence joins TRBV2 and TRBJ1-5; perhaps TRBD1 as D (6 bases). Germline-derived CDR1 and CDR2 are SNHLY and FYNNEI. The CDR3 is 15 amino acids. V was clipped by 6 bases and J by 3 bases, with 15 bases between them. The CDR3 bases are TGTGCCAGCAGGGGGCAGGGGCTAGACAATCAGCCCCAGCATTTT. Encoded protein: CASRGQGLDNQPQHF. The variable domain in full, completed from reference TRBV2 and TRBJ1-5, reads EPEVTQTPSHQVTQMGQEVILRCVPISNHLYFYWYRQILGQKVEFLVSFYNNEISEKSEIFDDQFSVERPDGSNFTLKIRSTKLEDSAMYFCASRGQGLDNQPQHFGDGTRLSIL.